These 27 T cell receptor beta chains share one sample of origin, sequenced in a study of cytomegalovirus exposure and HLA in healthy donors. Vbeta (60) and Jbeta (13) primers were used in the PCR. Profiling relied on immunoSEQ multiplex PCR, and the TCRdb table lists in-frame clones only, not all of them. The data contain approximately 32,000 clones, less than 85% of them seen just once; the ten biggest clones take up approximately 8.9%. The specimen was PBMCs. The receptors shown here come from a woman under 40 in good health and CMV-seropositive.

This chain links TRBV7-9 with TRBJ2-7; the D gene is possibly TRBD2 (6 bases). Germline V gene data show CDR1 as SEHNR and CDR2 as FQNEAQ (reference sequence). The CDR3 covers 17 residues. Trimming stripped 1 base from V and 1 base from J, with 17 bases between. CDR3 loop: CASSLGVSSDYSYEQYF. In DNA form, the CDR3 reads TGTGCCAGCAGCTTAGGAGTCTCTAGCGACTATTCCTACGAGCAGTACTTC.

The rearrangement links TRBV7-8 to TRBJ2-7; 8 bases agree with TRBD1. Germline CDR1 reads SGHVS; CDR2 reads FQNEAQ. Unmatched junction bases numbered 5, after V lost 5 bases and J lost 5 bases. The CDR3 is 13 residues long. Written as DNA, the CDR3 is TGTGCCAGCAGCCCCGGACAGGGTCACGAGCAGTACTTC. This codes for CASSPGQGHEQYF.

The chain uses TRBV7-6 and TRBJ2-5, with TRBD2 matching 12 bases. The CDR3 has 16 amino acids. V lost 1 base and J lost 7; bases outside the gene matches: 7. CDR1 is SGHVS, CDR2 FNYEAQ, per germline. The CDR3, as DNA: TGTGCCAGCAGCTTAGTCGCTAGCGGGGGGGCAGGGACCCAGTACTTC. It is translated as CASSLVASGGAGTQYF.

The V and J genes are TRBV7-2 and TRBJ2-1, with 13 bases identical to TRBD2. The CDR3 length is 14 residues. J was trimmed by 9 bases and V by 5 bases; bases with no gene match: 4. CDR1 SGHTA and CDR2 FQGNSA come from the germline V gene. The CDR3: CASSHGLAGVEQFF. The CDR3 DNA follows: TGTGCCAGCAGCCACGGACTAGCGGGAGTTGAGCAGTTCTTC.

The chain uses TRBV5-1 and TRBJ2-7; TRBD2 agrees at 7 bases. The CDR3 extends over 15 amino acids. Germline CDR1 reads SGHRS; CDR2 reads YFSETQ. The V gene end was trimmed by 1 base and the J gene end by 1 base; junction bases not matched to a gene: 5. For the CDR3, the DNA is TGCGCCAGCAGCTTGATCCCGGGGGGATCCTACGAGCAGTACTTC. Amino acid sequence: CASSLIPGGSYEQYF.

This clone was recorded a few times. The chain couples TRBV2 to TRBJ1-2; 9 bases are a match to TRBD1. This CDR3 has 13 residues. The germline V gene has CDR1 SNHLY and CDR2 FYNNEI. With V trimmed by 10 bases and J by 2 bases, 5 bases remained unmatched. The CDR3 spells CATETGGNYGYTF. CDR3 in DNA: TGTGCCACCGAGACAGGGGGAAACTATGGCTACACCTTC.

V and J are TRBV25-1 and TRBJ2-5; D might be TRBD2 (5 bases). Trimming took 1 base from V and 0 from J, leaving 12 bases between them. Germline CDR1 is MGHDK and CDR2 is SYGVNS. The CDR3 length is 16 residues. The CDR3 loop reads CASSESWRANQETQYF. In nucleotides, the CDR3 is TGTGCCAGCAGTGAATCCTGGCGGGCCAACCAAGAGACCCAGTACTTC.

The chain employs TRBV28 and TRBJ2-1, with unresolved D. The germline V gene encodes CDR1 MDHEN and CDR2 SYDVKM. Trimming left V 6 bases short and J 6 bases short, with 15 bases between. This CDR3 has 14 residues. The CDR3 region has the DNA TGTGCCAGCAGCCGCAACAACGGGTTCAATGAGCAGTTCTTC. Amino acids: CASSRNNGFNEQFF.

The chain uses TRBV19 and TRBJ1-6; 9 nucleotides match TRBD1. J gave up 5 bases and V 7 bases, and 6 bases lay outside the gene matches. CDR3 size: 15 residues. Germline V CDR1 and CDR2: LNHDA, SQIVND (reference sequence). The CDR3 reads CASKDRGKDNSPLHF. CDR3 nucleotide sequence: TGTGCCAGTAAGGACAGGGGAAAAGATAATTCACCCCTCCACTTT.

V is TRBV28 and J is TRBJ2-3; 12 bases agree with TRBD2. This CDR3 is built from 19 residues. J lost 2 bases, V lost 3 bases, and 12 bases had no gene match. The germline V gene encodes CDR1 MDHEN and CDR2 SYDVKM. The CDR3 is CASSFGLAGGPATTDTQYF. CDR3 nucleotide sequence: TGTGCCAGCAGTTTCGGGCTAGCGGGAGGGCCAGCTACCACAGATACGCAGTATTTT.

The chain has TRBV13 and TRBJ2-7; weak D call: TRBD1 (6 bases). The V gene lost 5 bases and the J gene lost 0 bases, with 17 bases spanning the gap. This CDR3 contains 16 residues. In germline, CDR1 is PRHDT, CDR2 FYEKMQ (reference sequence). CDR3: CASSHPAGQTSYEQYF. In nucleotides, the CDR3 is TGTGCCAGCAGCCATCCGGCAGGACAGACCTCCTACGAGCAGTACTTC.

The V and J genes are TRBV30 and TRBJ2-7; D is unclear. In germline, CDR1 is GTSNPN, CDR2 SVGIG (reference sequence). The CDR3 spans 11 residues. V lost 0 bases and J 5 bases, leaving 5 bases between the germline ends. The CDR3 here is CAWSVRHEQYF. The CDR3 DNA reads TGTGCCTGGAGTGTCCGTCACGAGCAGTACTTC.

V is TRBV7-6 and J is TRBJ2-5, with 10 bases matching TRBD1. The end of the DNA fits TRBJ2-7 better, so the J call may be wrong. Germline V gene lookup returns CDR1 SGHVS and CDR2 FNYEAQ. CDR3 length: 18 residues. CDR3 protein: CASSLDAPRDRGTYEQYF. The CDR3 DNA sequence: TGTGCCAGCAGCTTAGATGCCCCCCGGGACAGGGGAACCTACGAGCAGTACTTC.

The rearrangement uses TRBV11-3 and TRBJ2-2, with 7 bases matching TRBD2. The J segment lost 1 base and the V segment lost 8 bases, leaving 4 bases of the junction unmatched. The germline CDR1 and CDR2 sequences are SGHNT and YENEEA. The CDR3 extends over 14 amino acids. CDR3: CASSGGRNTGELFF. CDR3 nucleotide sequence: TGTGCCAGCTCGGGGGGTAGGAACACCGGGGAGCTGTTTTTT.

This clone was counted once. The chain is built from TRBV2 and TRBJ2-1; D not resolved. Trimming removed 7 bases from V and 2 bases from J, with 6 bases in between. The CDR3 loop spans 12 amino acids. CDR1 and CDR2 from the germline V gene are SNHLY and FYNNEI. This CDR3 reads CASKRPYNEQFF. The CDR3 DNA reads TGTGCCAGCAAGCGACCCTACAATGAGCAGTTCTTC.

This chain links TRBV6-1 with TRBJ1-2; 8 positions agree with TRBD1. CDR3 length equals 15 residues. The trim removed 3 bases at V and 4 bases at J, leaving 7 bases unmatched. CDR1 and CDR2 from the germline V gene are MNHNS and SASEGT. The CDR3: CASSDHGQGSYGYTF. CDR3 coding DNA: TGTGCCAGCAGTGACCACGGACAGGGAAGCTATGGCTACACCTTC.

The chain has TRBV11-2 and TRBJ2-7; 10 nucleotides agree with TRBD2. The V gene end was trimmed by 1 base and the J gene end by 3 bases; junction bases not matched to a gene: 3. Germline V lookup: CDR1 SGHAT, CDR2 FQNNGV. The CDR3 consists of 15 residues. The CDR3 DNA sequence: TGTGCCAGCAGCTTAGCTAGCGGGAGTATCTACGAGCAGTACTTC. Translated: CASSLASGSIYEQYF.

The genes are TRBV5-8 and TRBJ2-7; TRBD1 matches at 10 bases. V dropped 3 bases and J dropped 2; count of bases not matched to a gene: 11. CDR1 and CDR2 (germline): SGHTS, YDEGEE. CDR3 size: 17 residues. The CDR3 sequence is CASSWSPIGTGAYEQYF. The CDR3 DNA sequence: TGTGCCAGCAGCTGGAGCCCGATAGGGACAGGGGCCTACGAGCAGTACTTC.

This chain's CDR3 is CASSTPRDTLDYGYTF. The CDR3 nucleotides are TGTGCCAGTAGTACCCCCCGGGATACCCTGGACTATGGCTACACCTTC. This sequence joins TRBV19 and TRBJ1-2; D is uncertain. This CDR3 is built from 16 residues. Germline values: CDR1 LNHDA, CDR2 SQIVND (reference sequence). V dropped 4 bases and J dropped 3 bases, with 18 bases sitting between them.

This chain uses TRBV5-1 with TRBJ2-5, with TRBD1 identical over 7 bases. Germline V gene lookup returns CDR1 SGHRS and CDR2 YFSETQ. Trimming at V came to 4 bases and at J to 4 bases, leaving 4 bases not matched to a gene. The CDR3 runs 13 residues. As DNA, the CDR3 is TGCGCCAGCAGCCTGACAGGGTTAGAGACCCAGTACTTC. Translation gives CASSLTGLETQYF.

This clone was seen once. V gene TRBV7-9 combines with J gene TRBJ1-3; D ambiguous. Germline V CDR1 and CDR2: SEHNR, FQNEAQ (reference sequence). The CDR3 totals 13 residues. V was trimmed by 4 bases and J by 4 bases, leaving 8 bases between them. This CDR3 reads CASSSTEGNTIYF. The CDR3, as DNA: TGTGCCAGCAGCTCTACAGAGGGAAACACCATATATTTT.

The V call is TRBV6-1, the J call TRBJ2-3; D gene uncertain. The germline gives CDR1 MNHNS, CDR2 SASEGT. This CDR3 contains 14 residues. V lost 2 bases, J lost 1 base, and 7 bases lay in between. The CDR3 reads CASSEIQGTDTQYF. The CDR3 nucleotides read TGTGCCAGCAGTGAAATTCAGGGCACAGATACGCAGTATTTT.

The V call is TRBV4-1, the J call TRBJ1-1, with unresolved D. This CDR3 has 13 residues. Trimming pared 2 bases from V and 5 bases from J, leaving 9 bases between. CDR1 is MGHRA, CDR2 YSYEKL, per germline. The CDR3 reads CASSQPPGTEAFF. In DNA form, the CDR3 reads TGCGCCAGCAGCCAACCCCCGGGGACTGAAGCTTTCTTT.

The chain couples TRBV5-5 to TRBJ2-7, with unresolved D. Trimming shortened V by 5 bases and J by 0 bases, and 9 bases separated the two germline ends. The CDR3 has 13 amino acids. In germline, CDR1 is SGHKS, CDR2 YYEKEE (reference sequence). In DNA, the CDR3 is TGTGCCAGCAGTATCGACATCTCCTACGAGCAGTACTTC. Protein sequence: CASSIDISYEQYF.

The V gene is TRBV6-5, the J gene TRBJ2-1; 7 nucleotides match TRBD2. Unmatched junction bases numbered 9, after V lost 0 bases and J lost 7 bases. The V gene's germline CDR1 is MNHEY and CDR2 SVGAGI. This CDR3 contains 16 residues. The CDR3 sequence: CASSYSMWEGRNEQFF. The CDR3, as DNA: TGTGCCAGCAGTTACTCGATGTGGGAGGGGAGAAATGAGCAGTTCTTC.

The chain recombines TRBV9 with TRBJ2-1, with D perhaps matching TRBD2 (7 bases). CDR3 length: 15 residues. The germline V and J ends were trimmed by 0 bases and 3 bases, with 10 bases remaining between them. Germline loops: CDR1 SGDLS, CDR2 YYNGEE. The CDR3: CASSVGGGGYNEQFF. CDR3 sequence (DNA): TGTGCCAGCAGCGTAGGGGGGGGCGGCTACAATGAGCAGTTCTTC.

The genes are TRBV6-5 and TRBJ2-7; D possibly corresponds to TRBD1 (6 bases). The CDR3 is made up of 15 amino acids. Germline CDR1 and CDR2: MNHEY and SVGAGI. V lost 6 bases and J lost 6, with 21 bases in between. The CDR3 nucleotides are TGTGCCAGCAGACAGAGGATGGGGGCGCGGTCCGAGCAGTACTTC. Amino acids: CASRQRMGARSEQYF.